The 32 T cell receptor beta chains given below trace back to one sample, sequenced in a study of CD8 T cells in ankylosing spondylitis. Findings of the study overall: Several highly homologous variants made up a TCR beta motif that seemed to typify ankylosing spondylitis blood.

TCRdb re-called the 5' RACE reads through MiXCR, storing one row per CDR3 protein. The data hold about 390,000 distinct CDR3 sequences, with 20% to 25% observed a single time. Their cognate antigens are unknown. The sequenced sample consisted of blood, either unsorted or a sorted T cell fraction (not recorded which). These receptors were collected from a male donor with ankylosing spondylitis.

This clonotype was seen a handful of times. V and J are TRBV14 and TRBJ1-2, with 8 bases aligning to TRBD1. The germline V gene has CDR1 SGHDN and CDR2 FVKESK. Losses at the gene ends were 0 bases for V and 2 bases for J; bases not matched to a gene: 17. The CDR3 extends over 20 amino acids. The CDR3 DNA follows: TGTGCCAGCAGCCAAGATCGACCGGGGACAGGATTTAATAGAAACTATGGCTACACCTTC. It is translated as CASSQDRPGTGFNRNYGYTF.

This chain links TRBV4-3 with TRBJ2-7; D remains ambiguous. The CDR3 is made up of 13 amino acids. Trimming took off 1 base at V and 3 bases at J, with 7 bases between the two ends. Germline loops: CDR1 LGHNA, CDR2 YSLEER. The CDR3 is CASSQGVGYEQYF. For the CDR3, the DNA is TGCGCCAGCAGCCAAGGGGTGGGCTACGAGCAGTACTTC.

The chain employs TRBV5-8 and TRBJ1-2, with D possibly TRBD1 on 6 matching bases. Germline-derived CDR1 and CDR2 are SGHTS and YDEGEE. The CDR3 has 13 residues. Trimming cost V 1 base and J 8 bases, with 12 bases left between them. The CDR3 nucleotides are TGTGCCAGCAGCTTGAGGCCAGGGGAAGGCTACACCTTC. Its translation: CASSLRPGEGYTF. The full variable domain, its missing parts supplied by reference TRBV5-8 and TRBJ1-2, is EAGVTQSPTHLIKTRGQQATLRCSPISGHTSVYWYQQALGLGLQFLLWYDEGEERNRGNFPPRFSGRQFPNYSSELNVNALELEDSALYLCASSLRPGEGYTFGSGTRLTVV.

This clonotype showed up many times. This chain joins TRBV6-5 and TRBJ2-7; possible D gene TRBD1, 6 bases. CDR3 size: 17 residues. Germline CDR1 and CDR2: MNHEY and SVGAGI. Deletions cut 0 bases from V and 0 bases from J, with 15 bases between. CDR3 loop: CASSYSKGHHLSYEQYF. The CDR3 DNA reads TGTGCCAGCAGTTACTCGAAGGGACACCACCTCTCCTACGAGCAGTACTTC.

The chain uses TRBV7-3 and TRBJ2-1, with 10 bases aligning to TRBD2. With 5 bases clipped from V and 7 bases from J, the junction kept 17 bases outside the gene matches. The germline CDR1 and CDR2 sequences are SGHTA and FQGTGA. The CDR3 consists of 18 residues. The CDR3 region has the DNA TGTGCCAGCAGCCCAGCCCTTTCCTCTAGCGGGAGTTTGAATGAGCAGTTCTTC. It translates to CASSPALSSSGSLNEQFF.

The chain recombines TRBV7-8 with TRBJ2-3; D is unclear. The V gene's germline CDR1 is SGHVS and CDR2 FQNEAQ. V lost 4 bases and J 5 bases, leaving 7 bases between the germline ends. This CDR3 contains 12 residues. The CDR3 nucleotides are TGTGCCAGCAGCTACCCTAAAGATACGCAGTATTTT. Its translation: CASSYPKDTQYF.

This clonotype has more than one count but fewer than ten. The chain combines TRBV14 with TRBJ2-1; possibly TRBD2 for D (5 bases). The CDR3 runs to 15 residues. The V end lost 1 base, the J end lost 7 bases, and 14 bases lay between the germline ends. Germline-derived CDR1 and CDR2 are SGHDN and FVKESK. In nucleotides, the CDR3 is TGTGCCAGCAGCCAAGTTGCAGGTCGGAGGAATGAGCAGTTCTTC. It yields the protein CASSQVAGRRNEQFF.

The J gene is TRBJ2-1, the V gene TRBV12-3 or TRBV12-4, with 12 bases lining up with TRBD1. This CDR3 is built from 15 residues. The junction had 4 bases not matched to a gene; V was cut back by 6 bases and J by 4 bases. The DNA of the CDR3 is TGTGCCAGCAGGGCGGGACAGGGGGCGTACAATGAGCAGTTCTTC. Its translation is CASRAGQGAYNEQFF.

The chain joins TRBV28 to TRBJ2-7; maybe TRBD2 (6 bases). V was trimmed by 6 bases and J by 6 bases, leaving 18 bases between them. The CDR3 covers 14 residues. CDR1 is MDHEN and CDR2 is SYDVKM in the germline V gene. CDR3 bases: TGTGCCAGCAGCCAGACTAGTCTATTCGCCGAGCAGTACTTC. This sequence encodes CASSQTSLFAEQYF.

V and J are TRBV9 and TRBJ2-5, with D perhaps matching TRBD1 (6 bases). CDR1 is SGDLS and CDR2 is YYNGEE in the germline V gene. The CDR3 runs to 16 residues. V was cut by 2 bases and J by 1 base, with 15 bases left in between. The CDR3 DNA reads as TGTGCCAGCAGCGTTTTATCGGACAGTCTCCAAGAGACCCAGTACTTC. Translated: CASSVLSDSLQETQYF.

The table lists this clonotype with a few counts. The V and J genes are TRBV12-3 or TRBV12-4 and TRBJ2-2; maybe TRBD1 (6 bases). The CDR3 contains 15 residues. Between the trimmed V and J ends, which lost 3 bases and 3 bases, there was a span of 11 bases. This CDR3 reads CASSFQGWDTGELFF. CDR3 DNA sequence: TGTGCCAGCAGTTTTCAGGGGTGGGACACCGGGGAGCTGTTTTTT.

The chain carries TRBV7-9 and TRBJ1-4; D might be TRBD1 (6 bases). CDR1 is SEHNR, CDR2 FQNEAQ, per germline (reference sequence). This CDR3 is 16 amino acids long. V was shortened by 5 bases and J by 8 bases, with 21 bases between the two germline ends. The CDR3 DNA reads TGTGCCAGCAGCCCGGGGGCTTCGGGTGCCTGGGAAAAACTGTTTTTT. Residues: CASSPGASGAWEKLFF.

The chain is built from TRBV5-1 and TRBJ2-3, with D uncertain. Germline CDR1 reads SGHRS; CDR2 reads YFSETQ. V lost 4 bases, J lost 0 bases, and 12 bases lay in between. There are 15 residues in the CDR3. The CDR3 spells CASSAIPSSTDTQYF. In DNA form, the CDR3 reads TGCGCCAGCAGCGCCATACCATCTAGCACAGATACGCAGTATTTT.

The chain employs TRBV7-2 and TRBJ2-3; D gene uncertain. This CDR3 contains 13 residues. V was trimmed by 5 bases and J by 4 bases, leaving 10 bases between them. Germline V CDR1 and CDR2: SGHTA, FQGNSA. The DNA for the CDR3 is TGTGCCAGCAGCCCGACCTGGCCAGATACGCAGTATTTT. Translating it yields CASSPTWPDTQYF.

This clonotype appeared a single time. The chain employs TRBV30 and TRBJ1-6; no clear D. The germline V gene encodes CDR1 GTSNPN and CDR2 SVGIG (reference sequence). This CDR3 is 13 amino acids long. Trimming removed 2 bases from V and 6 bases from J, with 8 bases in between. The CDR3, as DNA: TGTGCCTGGAGTCCCATTCGTAATTCACCCCTCCACTTT. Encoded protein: CAWSPIRNSPLHF.

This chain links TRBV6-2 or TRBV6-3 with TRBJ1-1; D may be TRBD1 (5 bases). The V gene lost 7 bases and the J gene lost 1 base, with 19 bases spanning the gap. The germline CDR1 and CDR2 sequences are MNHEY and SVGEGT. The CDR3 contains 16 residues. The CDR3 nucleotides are TGTGCCAGCACCCCGGTGCAGGGAAAAAGGAACACTGAAGCTTTCTTT. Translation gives CASTPVQGKRNTEAFF.

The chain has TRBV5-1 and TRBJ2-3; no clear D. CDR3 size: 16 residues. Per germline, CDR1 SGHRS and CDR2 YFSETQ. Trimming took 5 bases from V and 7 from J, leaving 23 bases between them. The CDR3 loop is CASRPHVGYRSNTQYF. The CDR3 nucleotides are TGCGCCAGCAGGCCGCACGTGGGGTATAGGAGTAATACGCAGTATTTT.

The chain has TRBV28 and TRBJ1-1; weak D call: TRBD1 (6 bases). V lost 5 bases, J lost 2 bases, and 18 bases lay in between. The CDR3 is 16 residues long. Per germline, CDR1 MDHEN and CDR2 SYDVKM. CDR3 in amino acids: CASSPGGRNRNTEAFF. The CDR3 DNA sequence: TGTGCCAGCAGTCCTGGGGGCCGCAACCGTAACACTGAAGCTTTCTTT.

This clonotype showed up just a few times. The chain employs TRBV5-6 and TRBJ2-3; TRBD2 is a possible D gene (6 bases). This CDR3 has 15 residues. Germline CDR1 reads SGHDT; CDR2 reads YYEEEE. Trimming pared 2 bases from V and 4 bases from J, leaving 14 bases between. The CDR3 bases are TGTGCCAGCAGCTTAACGGGAGAGCAATCAGATACGCAGTATTTT. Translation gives CASSLTGEQSDTQYF.

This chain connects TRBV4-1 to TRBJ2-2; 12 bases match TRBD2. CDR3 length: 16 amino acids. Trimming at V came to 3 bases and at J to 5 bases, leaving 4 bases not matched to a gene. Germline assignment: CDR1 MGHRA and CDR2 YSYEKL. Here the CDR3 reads CASSQGTSGRTGELFF. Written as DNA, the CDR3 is TGCGCCAGCAGCCAGGGTACTAGCGGGAGGACCGGGGAGCTGTTTTTT.

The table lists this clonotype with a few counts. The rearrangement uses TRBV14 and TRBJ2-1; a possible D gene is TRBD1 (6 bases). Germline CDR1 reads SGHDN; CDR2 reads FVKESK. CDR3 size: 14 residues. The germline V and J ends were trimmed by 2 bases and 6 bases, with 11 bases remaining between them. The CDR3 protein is CASSQSRGGNEQFF. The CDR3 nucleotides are TGTGCCAGCAGCCAAAGTCGAGGGGGCAATGAGCAGTTCTTC.

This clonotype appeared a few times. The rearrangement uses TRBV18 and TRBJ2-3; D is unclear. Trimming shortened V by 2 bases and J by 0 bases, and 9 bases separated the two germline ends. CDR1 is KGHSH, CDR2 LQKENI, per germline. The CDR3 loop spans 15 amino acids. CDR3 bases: TGTGCCAGCTCACCAAGTCGGACGAGCACAGATACGCAGTATTTT. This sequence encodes CASSPSRTSTDTQYF.

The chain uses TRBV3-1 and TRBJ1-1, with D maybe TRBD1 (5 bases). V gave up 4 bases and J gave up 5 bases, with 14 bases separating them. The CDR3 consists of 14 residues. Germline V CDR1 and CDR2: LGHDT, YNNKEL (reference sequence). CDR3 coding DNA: TGTGCCAGCAGCCCTCGTGGAGGGGAAACTGAAGCTTTCTTT. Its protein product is CASSPRGGETEAFF.

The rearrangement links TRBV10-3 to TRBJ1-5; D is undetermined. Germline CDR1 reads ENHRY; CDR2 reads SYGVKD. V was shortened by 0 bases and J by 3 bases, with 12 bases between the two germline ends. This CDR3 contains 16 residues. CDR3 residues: CAISESQIRANQPQHF. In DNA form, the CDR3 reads TGTGCCATCAGTGAGTCGCAGATAAGGGCCAATCAGCCCCAGCATTTT.

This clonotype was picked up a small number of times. In DNA form, the CDR3 reads TGTGCCAGCACCCACCGGACAGGGTATTTTAGGGGTAATCAGCCCCAGCATTTT. Protein sequence: CASTHRTGYFRGNQPQHF. This chain links TRBV28 with TRBJ1-5; 8 bases are a match to TRBD1. Trimming cost V 7 bases and J 4 bases; bases outside gene matches: 18. CDR1 and CDR2 from the germline V gene are MDHEN and SYDVKM. CDR3 size: 18 residues.

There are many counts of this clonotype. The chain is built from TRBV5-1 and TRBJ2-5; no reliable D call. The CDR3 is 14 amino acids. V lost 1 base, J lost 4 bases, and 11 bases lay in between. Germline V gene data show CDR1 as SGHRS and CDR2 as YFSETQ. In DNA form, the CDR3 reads TGCGCCAGCAGCTTGCAAGGGCCTCGAGAGACCCAGTACTTC. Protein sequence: CASSLQGPRETQYF.

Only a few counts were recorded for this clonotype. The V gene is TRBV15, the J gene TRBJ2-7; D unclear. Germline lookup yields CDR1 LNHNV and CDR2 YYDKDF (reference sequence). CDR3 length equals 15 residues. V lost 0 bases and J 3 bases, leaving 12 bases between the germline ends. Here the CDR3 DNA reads TGTGCCACCAGCAGAGATCGGTATTCTCTCTACGAGCAGTACTTC. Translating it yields CATSRDRYSLYEQYF.

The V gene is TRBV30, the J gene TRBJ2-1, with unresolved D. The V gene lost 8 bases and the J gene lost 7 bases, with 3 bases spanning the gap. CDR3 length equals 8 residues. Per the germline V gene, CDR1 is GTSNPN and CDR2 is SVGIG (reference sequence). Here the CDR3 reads CAVNEQFF. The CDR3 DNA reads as TGTGCCGTTAATGAGCAGTTCTTC.

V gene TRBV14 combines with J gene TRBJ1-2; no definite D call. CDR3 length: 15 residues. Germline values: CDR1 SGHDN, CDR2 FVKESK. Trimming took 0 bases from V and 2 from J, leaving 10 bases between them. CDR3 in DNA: TGTGCCAGCAGCCAAGAGAGAATTACAAACTATGGCTACACCTTC. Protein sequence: CASSQERITNYGYTF.

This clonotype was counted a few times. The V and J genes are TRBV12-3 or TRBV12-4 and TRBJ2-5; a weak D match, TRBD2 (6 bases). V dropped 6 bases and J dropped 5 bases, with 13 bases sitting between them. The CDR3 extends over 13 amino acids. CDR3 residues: CASRRGLGETQYF. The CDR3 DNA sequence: TGTGCCAGCAGGCGGGGCCTTGGGGAGACCCAGTACTTC.

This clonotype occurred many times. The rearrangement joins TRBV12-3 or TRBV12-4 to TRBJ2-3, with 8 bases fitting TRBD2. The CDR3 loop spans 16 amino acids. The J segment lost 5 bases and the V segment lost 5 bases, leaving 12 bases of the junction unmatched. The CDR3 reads CASSQGIQRELDTQYF. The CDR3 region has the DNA TGTGCCAGCAGTCAGGGAATACAGCGGGAGTTAGATACGCAGTATTTT.

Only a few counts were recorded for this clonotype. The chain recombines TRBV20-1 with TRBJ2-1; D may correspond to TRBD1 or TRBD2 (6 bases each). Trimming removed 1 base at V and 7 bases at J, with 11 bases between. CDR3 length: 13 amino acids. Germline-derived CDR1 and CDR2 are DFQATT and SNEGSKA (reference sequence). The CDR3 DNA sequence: TGCAGTGCTAGAGGAGGGGGGAGGAATGAGCAGTTCTTC. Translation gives CSARGGGRNEQFF.